The clone carrying this T cell receptor (beta chain) was observed a few times. What it binds is not known. This CDR3 comprises 14 residues. Per germline, CDR1 MGHRA and CDR2 YSYEKL. V lost 4 bases to trimming and J lost 5 bases, with 14 bases between them. The data are from a study of memory B cells and T cells in multiple sclerosis. Findings and limits, study-wide: Compartments had unequal clone-set sizes, affecting shared clonotype counts.

Method: immunoSEQ multiplex PCR; TCRdb's copy keeps in-frame clones and lacks some. The table has approximately 47,000 clones, over 75% seen once. Separate sequencing covered autoproliferating (CFSE-dim) and non-proliferating (CFSE-high) T cells from stimulus-free culture. Pooled replicate wells came from some 50 million CFSE-labeled PBMCs cultured less than eight days without stimulus. The PBMCs received 0.5 uM CFSE and serum-free culture with no added stimuli. This TCR derives from a human donor with multiple sclerosis. Sequenced material: PBMCs from blood kept in culture. The J gene is TRBJ1-1, the V gene TRBV4-1; D may be TRBD1 (5 bases). CDR3: CASSPREGGTEAFF. The CDR3 coding sequence is TGCGCCAGCAGCCCCAGGGAGGGTGGTACTGAAGCTTTCTTT.